The clone carrying this TCR beta chain was observed many times. The data stem from a study of Graves' ophthalmopathy and Graves' hyperthyroidism. Investigators amplified TCR beta CDR3 regions from RNA transcripts. HTBI primers were employed in first-round RT-PCR, then a second-round multiplex PCR followed. One entry per CDR3 protein, called by TCRdb with MiXCR from the multiplex PCR reads. The data show approximately 1.2 million distinct CDR3 sequences, 35% to 40% seen once. The specimen was peripheral blood or thyroid tissue (not recorded which). The TCR originated in an adult man with Graves' hyperthyroidism.

This CDR3 is CASSSSGNEQYF. CDR3 in DNA: TGTGCCAGCAGCTCATCAGGCAACGAGCAGTACTTC. The rearrangement links TRBV11-2 to TRBJ2-7, with unresolved D. This CDR3 contains 12 residues. CDR1 and CDR2 (germline): SGHAT, FQNNGV. V was clipped by 4 bases and J by 5 bases, with 9 bases between them.